The 14 T cell receptor beta chains listed next were all sequenced from one sample in a study of identical twins (dated by TCRdb to about 2016). Libraries were built with 5' RACE. The sample was run on an Illumina HiSeq 2000. In-frame beta chains were kept once TCRdb had trimmed the public reads at Q25 with fastp and called clones with MiXCR. CDR3 protein sequences are deduplicated, and each keeps its most common genes and DNA. In this sample the table shows about 1.7 million distinct CDR3 sequences, about 32% of which occur a single time. The ten largest clones take up roughly 0.3% of the sample. The sample comprised cord blood. These receptors were collected from a newborn girl in good health.

In this sample, this clonotype turned up a few times. This chain uses TRBV27 with TRBJ1-4; D gene uncertain. Germline V gene lookup returns CDR1 MNHEY and CDR2 SMNVEV (reference sequence). The V gene lost 5 bases and the J gene lost 7 bases, with 20 bases spanning the gap. The CDR3 totals 16 residues. The CDR3 loop reads CASSPRTDAFGEKLFF. The CDR3 DNA follows: TGTGCCAGCAGTCCCCGGACCGACGCCTTTGGTGAAAAACTGTTTTTT.

The J gene is TRBJ2-7, the V gene TRBV6-6; 7 positions match TRBD2. CDR1 is MNHNY and CDR2 is SVGAGI in the germline V gene (reference sequence). The trim removed 6 bases at V and 2 bases at J, leaving 4 bases unmatched. The CDR3 consists of 13 residues. CDR3: CASRFLAAYEQYF. In DNA, the CDR3 is TGTGCCAGCAGATTCCTAGCGGCCTACGAGCAGTACTTC.

The V call is TRBV27, the J call TRBJ1-2, with TRBD1 matching 11 bases. Germline CDR1 reads MNHEY; CDR2 reads SMNVEV (reference sequence). V shed 4 bases, J shed 4 bases, and the junction held 11 bases outside the gene matches. The CDR3 sequence is 17 residues long. This CDR3 is CASSSITSGTGGYGYTF. The CDR3 nucleotides read TGTGCCAGCAGTTCCATTACTTCCGGGACAGGGGGCTATGGCTACACCTTC.

V usage is TRBV7-2 and J usage is TRBJ2-3; D perhaps matches TRBD1 (6 bases). Trimming took 6 bases from V and 0 from J, leaving 13 bases between them. The CDR3 extends over 15 amino acids. CDR1 is SGHTA, CDR2 FQGNSA, per germline. The CDR3, as DNA: TGTGCCAGCAGGACGGACAGCTCTAGCACAGATACGCAGTATTTT. It translates to CASRTDSSSTDTQYF.

This clonotype was seen more than once but under ten times. V gene TRBV7-9 combines with J gene TRBJ2-5; 9 bases line up with TRBD1. After removal of 5 bases from V and 5 bases from J, the junction contained 15 bases not matched to a gene. Per germline, CDR1 SEHNR and CDR2 FQNEAQ (reference sequence). This CDR3 contains 17 residues. Here the CDR3 reads CASSPRTGVVSRETQYF. CDR3 in DNA: TGTGCCAGCAGCCCTCGGACAGGGGTCGTTTCGAGGGAGACCCAGTACTTC.

The chain employs TRBV6-5 and TRBJ1-1, with a weak D call TRBD1 (6 bases). This CDR3 has 13 amino acids. Germline-derived CDR1 and CDR2 are MNHEY and SVGAGI. Trimming cost V 2 bases and J 6 bases, with 10 bases left between them. Here the CDR3 reads CASSYGGAAEAFF. DNA for the CDR3: TGTGCCAGCAGTTACGGGGGGGCCGCTGAAGCTTTCTTT.

The chain employs TRBV7-2 and TRBJ2-7, with 7 nucleotides matching TRBD1. The J call may not be correct, given that the DNA end is closer to TRBJ2-5. CDR1 is SGHTA, CDR2 FQGNSA, per germline. This CDR3 spans 15 amino acids. This CDR3 reads CASSSIRQGGETQYF. The CDR3 nucleotides read TGTGCCAGCAGCTCGATACGACAGGGCGGGGAGACCCAGTACTTC.

V gene TRBV4-2 combines with J gene TRBJ2-1, with 14 bases lining up with TRBD2. J was trimmed by 2 bases and V by 4 bases; bases with no gene match: 7. Germline V gives CDR1 LGHNA, CDR2 YNFKEQ. The CDR3 has 18 residues. The CDR3 sequence is CASSRSATSGRAYNEQFF. The CDR3, as DNA: TGTGCCAGCAGCCGTTCCGCGACTAGCGGGAGGGCCTACAATGAGCAGTTCTTC.

The J gene is TRBJ1-3, the V gene TRBV7-9; D gene uncertain. The CDR3 covers 15 residues. Germline-derived CDR1 and CDR2 are SEHNR and FQNEAQ (reference sequence). Trimming stripped 7 bases from V and 0 bases from J, with 13 bases between. CDR3 sequence (DNA): TGTGCCAGCACTCATAGACGGAGCTCTGGAAACACCATATATTTT. Amino acid sequence: CASTHRRSSGNTIYF.

Points on this clonotype: At one of its ends the junction is not consistent with the germline gene, which may arise from a read error. V usage is TRBV7-8 and J usage is TRBJ2-4; D gene uncertain. CDR3 size: 16 residues. Germline CDR1 and CDR2: SGHVS and FQNEAQ. CDR3 in DNA: TGTGCCAGCAGCTTCCATGCGTTAATAGCCAAAAACATTCGGTACTTC. This sequence encodes CASSFHALIAKNIRYF. Based on the CDR3 plus reference TRBV7-8 and TRBJ2-4, the full variable domain is GAGVSQSPRYKVAKRGQDVALRCDPISGHVSLFWYQQALGQGPEFLTYFQNEAQLDKSGLPSDRFFAERPEGSVSTLKIQRTQQEDSAVYLCASSFHALIAKNIRYFGAGTRLSVL.

This clonotype was detected only a few times. This chain connects TRBV12-3 or TRBV12-4 to TRBJ1-2; TRBD1 aligns across 11 bases. CDR3 size: 14 residues. The V gene end was trimmed by 3 bases and the J gene end by 6 bases; junction bases not matched to a gene: 3. The CDR3 DNA is TGTGCCAGCAGTTTGGGACAGGGGGAGGATGGCTACACCTTC. Protein sequence: CASSLGQGEDGYTF.

This clonotype was counted only a few times. V is TRBV5-4 and J is TRBJ1-5, with D possibly being TRBD1 (6 bases). The CDR3 has 17 amino acids. V lost 0 bases to trimming and J lost 4 bases, with 17 bases between them. Per the germline V gene, CDR1 is SGHNT and CDR2 is YYREEE (reference sequence). CDR3 region: CASSLVRGIGGNQPQHF. The CDR3 coding sequence is TGTGCCAGCAGCTTGGTGAGGGGGATCGGAGGAAATCAGCCCCAGCATTTT. Drawing the rest from reference TRBV5-4 and TRBJ1-5, the complete variable domain is ETGVTQSPTHLIKTRGQQVTLRCSSQSGHNTVSWYQQALGQGPQFIFQYYREEENGRGNFPPRFSGLQFPNYSSELNVNALELDDSALYLCASSLVRGIGGNQPQHFGDGTRLSIL.

The chain recombines TRBV20-1 with TRBJ2-1; 7 bases agree with TRBD2. The CDR3 length is 15 residues. Germline-derived CDR1 and CDR2 are DFQATT and SNEGSKA (reference sequence). J was trimmed by 4 bases and V by 5 bases; bases with no gene match: 11. CDR3 DNA sequence: TGCAGTGCTCTGATCGCGGGACTACCATACAATGAGCAGTTCTTC. Translation: CSALIAGLPYNEQFF.

V gene TRBV7-9 combines with J gene TRBJ2-1; TRBD2 agrees at 7 bases. The DNA end favors TRBJ2-7, so the J call may be wrong. This CDR3 is 13 amino acids long. CDR1 and CDR2 from the germline V gene are SEHNR and FQNEAQ (reference sequence). CDR3 coding DNA: TGTGCCAGCAGCACCGGGACTACGAATGAGCAGTACTTC. Protein product: CASSTGTTNEQYF.